These T cell receptor beta chains were read from a single sample in a study of blood T cell repertoires in COVID-19. Using immunoSEQ multiplex PCR, the repertoire was profiled, and TCRdb retains in-frame clones only, with some absent. Of fewer than 250,000 clones listed, 80% to 90% were seen once; the top ten hold 7% to 9%. Sequencing was carried out using PBMCs or T cells enriched from blood (not recorded which). These receptors were taken from a man under 40 in a cohort exposed to, infected with or recovered from COVID-19 (not recorded which). Both conserved end residues are part of each CDR3. A D gene is named only where the DNA matches it firmly.

v_gene: TRBV24-1; j_gene: TRBJ2-3; d_gene: NA; CDR3aa: CATSDFSRGSTDTQYF; CDR3nt: TGTGCCACCAGTGATTTCAGCAGGGGTAGCACAGATACGCAGTATTTT
v_gene: TRBV27; j_gene: TRBJ2-7; d_gene: NA; CDR3aa: CASSLMGPSREQYF; CDR3nt: TGTGCCAGCAGTTTAATGGGCCCCTCACGCGAGCAGTACTTC
v_gene: TRBV9; j_gene: TRBJ2-3; d_gene: TRBD2; CDR3aa: CASSRANLLAGVSDTQYF; CDR3nt: TGTGCCAGCAGCCGAGCAAATTTACTAGCGGGAGTGTCAGATACGCAGTATTTT
v_gene: TRBV10-3; j_gene: TRBJ2-5; d_gene: NA; CDR3aa: CAISGEQGGETQYF; CDR3nt: TGTGCCATCAGTGGAGAACAGGGTGGGGAGACCCAGTACTTC
v_gene: TRBV6-5; j_gene: TRBJ2-3; d_gene: TRBD2; CDR3aa: CASRGLAGVKDTQYF; CDR3nt: TGTGCCAGCAGGGGGTTAGCGGGAGTTAAAGATACGCAGTATTTT
v_gene: TRBV7-9; j_gene: TRBJ2-1; d_gene: TRBD1; CDR3aa: CASSLGRFGQGLYNEQFF; CDR3nt: TGTGCCAGCAGCTTAGGGAGGTTTGGACAGGGCCTTTACAATGAGCAGTTCTTC
v_gene: TRBV7-8; j_gene: TRBJ2-2; d_gene: NA; CDR3aa: CASSASEVLTGELFF; CDR3nt: TGTGCCAGCAGCGCTAGCGAAGTCCTCACCGGGGAGCTGTTTTTT
v_gene: TRBV11-2; j_gene: TRBJ2-5; d_gene: NA; CDR3aa: CASSFKQWDQETQYF; CDR3nt: TGTGCCAGCAGCTTCAAACAGTGGGACCAAGAGACCCAGTACTTC
v_gene: TRBV11-2; j_gene: TRBJ1-1; d_gene: NA; CDR3aa: CASSPLRAGAAPEAFF; CDR3nt: TGTGCCAGCAGCCCCCTCAGGGCAGGGGCGGCCCCTGAAGCTTTCTTT
v_gene: TRBV5-1; j_gene: TRBJ2-3; d_gene: TRBD2; CDR3aa: CASSPLGGLDTQYF; CDR3nt: TGCGCCAGCAGCCCTTTGGGAGGGCTGGATACGCAGTATTTT